The T cell receptor beta chain under discussion was sequenced for a study of persistence of HIV-infected CD4 T cells. The stimulus was lysate of CMV-infected fibroblasts, roughly 10 ug/mL. CD40L/CD69 double-negative CD45RO-high memory CD4+ T cells were collected. These HIV-1-infected adults initiated suppressive ART in chronic infection. A note on this clone: Its antigen remains unknown.

The libraries were made with immunoSEQ version 4 in survey mode. Measured with immunoSEQ multiplex PCR; TCRdb has only the in-frame clones, and not every one. Seen here are 25,000 to 35,000 clones, roughly 78% observed once, and the top ten hold 3.5% to 5%. The CDR3 length is 14 residues. Germline V gene data show CDR1 as SEHNR and CDR2 as FQNEAQ (reference sequence). Trimming shortened V by 5 bases and J by 1 base, and 11 bases separated the two germline ends. The chain employs TRBV7-9 and TRBJ2-5; D may be TRBD1 (5 bases). Sequences were derived from CD4+ T cells sorted from PBMCs after roughly 18-hour stimulation, sampled from a patient who received antiretroviral therapy. The TCR sequence derives from an adult man with HIV who was CMV-seropositive. The CDR3 bases are TGTGCCAGCAGCCCCAGGGATTTCCAAGAGACCCAGTACTTC. It encodes CASSPRDFQETQYF.